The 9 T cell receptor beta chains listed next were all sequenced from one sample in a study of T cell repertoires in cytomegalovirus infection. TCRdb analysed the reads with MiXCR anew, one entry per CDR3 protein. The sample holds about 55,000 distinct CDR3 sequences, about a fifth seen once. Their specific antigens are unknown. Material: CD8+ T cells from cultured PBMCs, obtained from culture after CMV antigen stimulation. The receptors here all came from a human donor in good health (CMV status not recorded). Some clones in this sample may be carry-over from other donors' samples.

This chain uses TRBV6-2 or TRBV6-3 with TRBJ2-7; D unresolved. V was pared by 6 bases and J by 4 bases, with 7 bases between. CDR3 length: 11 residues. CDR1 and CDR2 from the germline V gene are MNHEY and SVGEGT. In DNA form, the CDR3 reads TGTGCCAGCAGGACACCATACGAGCAGTACTTC. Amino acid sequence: CASRTPYEQYF.

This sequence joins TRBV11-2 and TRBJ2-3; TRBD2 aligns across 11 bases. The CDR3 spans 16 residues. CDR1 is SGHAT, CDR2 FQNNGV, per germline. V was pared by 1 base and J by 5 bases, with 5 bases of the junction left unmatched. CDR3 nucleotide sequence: TGTGCCAGCAGCTTAGGGTTCGGACTAGCGGGAGATACGCAGTATTTT. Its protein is CASSLGFGLAGDTQYF.

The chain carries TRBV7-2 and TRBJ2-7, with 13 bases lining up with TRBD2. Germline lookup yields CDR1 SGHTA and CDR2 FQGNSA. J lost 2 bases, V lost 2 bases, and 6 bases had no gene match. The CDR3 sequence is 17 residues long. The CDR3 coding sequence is TGTGCCAGCAGCTTATCCCAGGGGACTAGCGGGGCCTACGAGCAGTACTTC. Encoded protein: CASSLSQGTSGAYEQYF.

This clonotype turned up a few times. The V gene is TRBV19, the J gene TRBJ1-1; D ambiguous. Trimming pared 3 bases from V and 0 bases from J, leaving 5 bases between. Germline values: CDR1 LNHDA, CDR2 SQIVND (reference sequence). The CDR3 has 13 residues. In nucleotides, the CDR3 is TGTGCCAGTAGTATTTACATGAACACTGAAGCTTTCTTT. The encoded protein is CASSIYMNTEAFF.

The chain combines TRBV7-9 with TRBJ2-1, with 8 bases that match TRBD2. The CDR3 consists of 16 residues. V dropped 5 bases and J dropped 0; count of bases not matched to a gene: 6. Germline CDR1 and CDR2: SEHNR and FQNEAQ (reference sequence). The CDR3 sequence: CASSVRGGRSYNEQFF. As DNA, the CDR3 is TGTGCCAGCAGCGTACGGGGGGGCCGCTCCTACAATGAGCAGTTCTTC.

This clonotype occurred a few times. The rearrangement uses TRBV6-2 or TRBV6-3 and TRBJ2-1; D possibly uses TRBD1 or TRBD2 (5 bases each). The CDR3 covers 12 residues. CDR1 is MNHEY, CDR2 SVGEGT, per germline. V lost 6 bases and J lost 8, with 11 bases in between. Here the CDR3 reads CASSKLGDEQFF. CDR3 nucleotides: TGTGCCAGCAGCAAACTGGGGGATGAGCAGTTCTTC.

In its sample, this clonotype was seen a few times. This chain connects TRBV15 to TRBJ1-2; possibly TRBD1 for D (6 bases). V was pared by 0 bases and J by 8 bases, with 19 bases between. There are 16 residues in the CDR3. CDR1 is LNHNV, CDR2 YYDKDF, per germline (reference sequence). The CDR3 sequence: CATSRDRRQGMGGYTF. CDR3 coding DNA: TGTGCCACCAGCAGAGATCGTCGTCAGGGGATGGGAGGCTACACCTTC.

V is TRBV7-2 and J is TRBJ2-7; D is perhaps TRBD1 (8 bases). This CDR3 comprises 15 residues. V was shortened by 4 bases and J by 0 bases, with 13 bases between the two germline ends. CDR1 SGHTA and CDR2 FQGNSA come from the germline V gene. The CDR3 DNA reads TGTGCCAGCAGCTCACAGGGGGGGAACTCCTACGAGCAGTACTTC. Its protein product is CASSSQGGNSYEQYF.

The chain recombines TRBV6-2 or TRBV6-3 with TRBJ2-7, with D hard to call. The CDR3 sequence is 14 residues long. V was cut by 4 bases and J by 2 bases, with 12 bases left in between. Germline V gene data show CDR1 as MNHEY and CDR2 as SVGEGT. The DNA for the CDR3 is TGTGCCAGCAGTTCCCACAGAGCCGCCTACGAGCAGTACTTC. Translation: CASSSHRAAYEQYF.